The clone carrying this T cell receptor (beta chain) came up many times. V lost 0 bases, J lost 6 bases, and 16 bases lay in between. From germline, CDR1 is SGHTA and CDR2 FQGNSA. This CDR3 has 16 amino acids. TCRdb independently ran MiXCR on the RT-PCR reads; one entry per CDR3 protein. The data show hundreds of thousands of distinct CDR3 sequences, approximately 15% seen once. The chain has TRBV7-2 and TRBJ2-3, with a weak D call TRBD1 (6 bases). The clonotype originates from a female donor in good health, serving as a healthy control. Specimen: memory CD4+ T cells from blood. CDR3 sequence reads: CASSLALQGSGDTQYF. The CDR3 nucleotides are TGTGCCAGCAGCTTAGCACTACAGGGCAGCGGTGATACGCAGTATTTT.